This is a list of T cell receptor beta chains from one sample in a study of cytomegalovirus exposure and HLA in healthy donors. The data were produced by immunoSEQ multiplex PCR, yet TCRdb's version contains in-frame clones alone and is incomplete. The table records approximately 200,000 clones, roughly 77% of them present only once. Sequenced input: PBMCs. The receptor source for this set is a man aged 30 to 45 in good health and CMV-seropositive. Each CDR3 is given with its conserved first and last residue. Fields, in order: V gene, D gene, J gene, CDR3 protein. D genes are given only for firm matches.

>TRBV19|NA|TRBJ1-4
CASSGRGEEKLFF
>TRBV7-2|TRBD2|TRBJ2-7
CASSLGTSGTYEQYF
>TRBV23-1|NA|TRBJ1-1
CASSQTYRVNTEAFF
>TRBV30|TRBD1|TRBJ1-1
CAWSVPMVRGDTEAFF
>TRBV28|TRBD2|TRBJ2-7
CASSLGGDGSYEQYF
>TRBV10-3|NA|TRBJ2-1
CAISEVQAEQFF
>TRBV6-6|NA|TRBJ2-7
CASRITGSSYEQYF
>TRBV6-5|NA|TRBJ1-3
CASSYSWRLSGNTIYF
>TRBV7-2|TRBD2|TRBJ2-1
CASSFFVGRGDNEQFF
>TRBV6-1|NA|TRBJ2-7
CASTSVEGINYEQYF
>TRBV7-8|NA|TRBJ2-1
CASSSYGGGDEQFF
>TRBV7-2|TRBD2|TRBJ2-5
CASSFGLAEQETQYF
>TRBV5-5|TRBD1|TRBJ1-3
CASSTQPGTGVGNTIYF
>TRBV18|NA|TRBJ1-2
CASSPSQGNYGYTF
>TRBV2|NA|TRBJ1-2
CASNPRQVVGYTF
>TRBV6-5|NA|TRBJ1-5
CASSVHFSNQPQHF
>TRBV5-1|TRBD2|TRBJ2-5
CASSSSGGTETQYF
>TRBV9|TRBD2|TRBJ2-5
CASSAQGEAGGRETQYF
>TRBV6-5|NA|TRBJ2-6
CASSWTGANVLTF
>TRBV9|NA|TRBJ1-2
CASSVRSRGYTF
>TRBV5-1|TRBD1|TRBJ2-2
CASIGGTGNTGELFF
>TRBV9|TRBD1|TRBJ1-2
CASSFQDRANGYTF
>TRBV9|NA|TRBJ2-1
CASSLSPGEQFF
>TRBV7-7|TRBD1|TRBJ2-7
CASSLGAGQGFKQYF
>TRBV7-9|NA|TRBJ1-1
CASSLGVGRTEAFF
>TRBV11-1|TRBD1|TRBJ2-3
CASSKQTGITGTQYF
>TRBV28|TRBD2|TRBJ2-3
CASSFSGGSTDTQYF
>TRBV4-1|TRBD1|TRBJ2-7
CASSQDWRQGTYEQYF
>TRBV4-3|NA|TRBJ2-7
CASSQVGQATYEQYF
>TRBV4-2|TRBD1|TRBJ1-2
CASSQDPGGYGYTF
>TRBV13|NA|TRBJ1-1
CASRTAMNTEAFF
>TRBV5-1|NA|TRBJ2-7
CASSFLQGRDYEQYF
>TRBV9|TRBD2|TRBJ2-3
CASSLSGGGVGTDTQYF
>TRBV5-1|NA|TRBJ2-7
CASSSTAHYEQYF
>TRBV29-1|TRBD2|TRBJ2-7
CSVAREGREYF
>TRBV5-6|TRBD2|TRBJ2-7
CASSWGGSGYEQYF
>TRBV30|NA|TRBJ1-4
CAWTRQGNEKLFF
>TRBV4-2|TRBD2|TRBJ2-2
CASSQDLPGRANTGELFF
>TRBV21-1|NA|TRBJ2-4
CASSKDRGPRAKNIQYF
>TRBV2|NA|TRBJ1-2
CGGGGYTF
>TRBV28|TRBD1|TRBJ1-2
CASSSGQGAAGYYGYTF
>TRBV27|NA|TRBJ1-1
CASNETPKNTEAFF
>TRBV10-3|TRBD1|TRBJ2-7
CAISEISGQQGAREQYF
>TRBV7-9|TRBD2|TRBJ2-3
CASSLPAGVDTQYF
>TRBV21-1|NA|TRBJ1-5
CASSKGVPDRGQPQHF
>TRBV5-1|TRBD1|TRBJ1-2
CASSLGAGGYGYTF